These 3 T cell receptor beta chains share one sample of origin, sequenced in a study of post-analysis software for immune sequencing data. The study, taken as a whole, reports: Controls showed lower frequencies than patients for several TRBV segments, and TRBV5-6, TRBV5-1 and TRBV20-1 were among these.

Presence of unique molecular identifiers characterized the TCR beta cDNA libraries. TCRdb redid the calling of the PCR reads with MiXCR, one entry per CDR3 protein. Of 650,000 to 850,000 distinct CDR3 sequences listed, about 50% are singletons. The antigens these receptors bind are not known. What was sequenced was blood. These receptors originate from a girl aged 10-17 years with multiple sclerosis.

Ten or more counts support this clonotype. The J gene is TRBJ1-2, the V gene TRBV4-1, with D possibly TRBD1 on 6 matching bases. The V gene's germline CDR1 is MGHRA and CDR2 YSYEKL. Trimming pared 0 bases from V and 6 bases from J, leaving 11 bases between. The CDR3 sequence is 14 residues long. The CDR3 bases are TGCGCCAGCAGCCAAGATCTTACAGGGAATGGCTACACCTTC. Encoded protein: CASSQDLTGNGYTF.

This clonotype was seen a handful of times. CDR3 DNA sequence: TGTGCCAGCAGTTTTAATGGGCTAGCGGGACGAGAGACCCAGTACTTC. Translated: CASSFNGLAGRETQYF. The V and J genes are TRBV27 and TRBJ2-5; 9 positions match TRBD2. J lost 4 bases, V lost 3 bases, and 9 bases had no gene match. CDR3 length equals 16 residues. Germline V lookup: CDR1 MNHEY, CDR2 SMNVEV (reference sequence).

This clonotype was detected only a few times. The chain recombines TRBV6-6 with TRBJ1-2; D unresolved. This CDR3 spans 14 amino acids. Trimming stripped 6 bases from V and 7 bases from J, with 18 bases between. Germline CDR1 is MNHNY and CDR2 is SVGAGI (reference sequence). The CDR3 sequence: CASSLGRESGGYTF. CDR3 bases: TGTGCCAGCAGCCTCGGGAGGGAGAGCGGTGGCTACACCTTC.